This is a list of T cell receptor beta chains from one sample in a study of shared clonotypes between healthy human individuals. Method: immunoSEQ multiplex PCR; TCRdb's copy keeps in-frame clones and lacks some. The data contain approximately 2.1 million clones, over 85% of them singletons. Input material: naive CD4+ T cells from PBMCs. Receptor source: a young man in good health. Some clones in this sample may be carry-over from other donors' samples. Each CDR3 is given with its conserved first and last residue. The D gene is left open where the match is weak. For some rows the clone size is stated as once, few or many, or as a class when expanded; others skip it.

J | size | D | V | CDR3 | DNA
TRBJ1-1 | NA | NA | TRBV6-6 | CASSPGRGWTEAFF | TGTGCCAGCAGTCCAGGGAGGGGGTGGACTGAAGCTTTCTTT
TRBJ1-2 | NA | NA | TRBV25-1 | CASSEFSGGENYGYTF | TGTGCCAGCAGTGAATTCTCTGGGGGGGAGAACTATGGCTACACCTTC
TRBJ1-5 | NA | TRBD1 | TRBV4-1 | CASSQQPGQANQPQHF | TGCGCCAGCAGCCAACAACCGGGACAGGCCAATCAGCCCCAGCATTTT
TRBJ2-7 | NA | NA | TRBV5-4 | CASSLGAYEQYF | TGTGCCAGCAGCTTGGGTGCCTACGAGCAGTACTTC
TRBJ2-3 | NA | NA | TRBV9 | CASSATRDLGNTQYF | TGTGCCAGCAGCGCGACCAGAGACCTTGGAAATACGCAGTATTTT
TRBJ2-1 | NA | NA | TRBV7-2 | CASSPSRGSYNEQFF | TGTGCCAGCAGCCCTTCGCGGGGCTCCTACAATGAGCAGTTCTTC
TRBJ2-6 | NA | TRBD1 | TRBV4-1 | CASSRQGQGRSSGANVLTF | TGCGCCAGCAGCCGACAGGGGCAGGGGAGGAGCTCTGGGGCCAACGTCCTGACTTTC
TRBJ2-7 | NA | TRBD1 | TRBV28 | CASRRATGRYEQYF | TGTGCCAGCAGGAGAGCGACAGGGAGATACGAGCAGTACTTC
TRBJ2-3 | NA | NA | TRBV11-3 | CASSLAAVGRGDTQYF | TGTGCCAGCAGCTTAGCGGCTGTTGGGCGGGGAGATACGCAGTATTTT
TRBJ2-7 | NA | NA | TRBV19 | CASRPSANSYEQYF | TGTGCCAGTAGGCCGAGCGCCAACTCCTACGAGCAGTACTTC
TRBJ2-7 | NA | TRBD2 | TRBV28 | CASSSPGASGRLTQYF | TGTGCCAGCAGTTCCCCGGGGGCTAGCGGGAGGCTCACGCAGTACTTC
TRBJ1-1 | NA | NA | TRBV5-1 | CASSPNVGDTEAFF | TGCGCCAGCAGCCCGAATGTCGGGGACACTGAAGCTTTCTTT
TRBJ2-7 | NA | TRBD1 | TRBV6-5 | CASSSGQGYEQYF | TGTGCCAGCAGTTCGGGACAGGGCTACGAGCAGTACTTC
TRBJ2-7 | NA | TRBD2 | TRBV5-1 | CASSLGSAGGREQYF | TGCGCCAGCAGCTTGGGATCAGCGGGAGGGAGGGAGCAGTACTTC
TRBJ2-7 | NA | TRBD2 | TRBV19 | CASSKDTGLADSYEQYF | TGTGCCAGTAGTAAAGACACGGGACTAGCGGACTCCTACGAGCAGTACTTC
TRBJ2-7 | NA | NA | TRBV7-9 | CASKGTAPYEQYF | TGTGCCAGCAAAGGGACGGCCCCCTACGAGCAGTACTTC
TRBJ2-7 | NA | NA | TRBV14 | CASSQVDSITGSDEQYF | TGTGCCAGCAGCCAAGTTGACTCCATTACGGGGTCCGACGAGCAGTACTTC
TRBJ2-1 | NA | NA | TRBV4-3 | CASSLWKGPNEQFF | TGCGCCAGCAGCCTATGGAAAGGCCCGAATGAGCAGTTCTTC
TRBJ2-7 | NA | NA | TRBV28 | CASSSGHEQYF | TGTGCCAGCAGTTCCGGACACGAGCAGTACTTC
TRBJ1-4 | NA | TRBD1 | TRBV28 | CASRPGQGNGKLFF | TGTGCCAGCAGACCGGGACAGGGGAATGGAAAACTGTTTTTT
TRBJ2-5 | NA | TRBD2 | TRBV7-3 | CASSLSGRQETQYF | TGTGCCAGCAGCTTAAGCGGGAGACAAGAGACCCAGTACTTC
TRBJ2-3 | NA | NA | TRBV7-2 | CASSLLGPTDTQYF | TGTGCCAGCAGCTTATTGGGCCCCACAGATACGCAGTATTTT
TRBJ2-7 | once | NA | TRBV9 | CASSVGVSLPYEQYF | TGTGCCAGCAGCGTAGGAGTCAGTCTTCCCTACGAGCAGTACTTC
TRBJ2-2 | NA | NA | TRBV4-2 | CASSQEGMNTGELFF | TGTGCCAGCAGCCAAGAGGGTATGAACACCGGGGAGCTGTTTTTT
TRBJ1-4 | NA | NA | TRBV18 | CASSYTGNEKLFF | TGTGCCAGCTCATATACAGGGAATGAAAAACTGTTTTTT
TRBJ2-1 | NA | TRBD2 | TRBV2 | CAGQGVAGKLNEQFF | TGTGCCGGACAAGGGGTAGCGGGGAAGTTAAATGAGCAGTTCTTC
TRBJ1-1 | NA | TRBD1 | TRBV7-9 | CASSLDRGWNTEAFF | TGTGCCAGCAGCCTTGACAGGGGTTGGAACACTGAAGCTTTCTTT
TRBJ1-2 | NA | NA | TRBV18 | CASSPLQGSYGYTF | TGTGCCAGCTCACCACTTCAGGGTTCCTATGGCTACACCTTC
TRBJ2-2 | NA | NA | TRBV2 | CASSDQGTNTGELFF | TGTGCCAGCAGTGACCAGGGAACGAACACCGGGGAGCTGTTTTTT
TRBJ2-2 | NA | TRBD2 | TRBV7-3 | CASSLRGQREGPGTGELFF | TGTGCCAGCAGCTTGAGGGGGCAGCGGGAGGGCCCGGGCACCGGGGAGCTGTTTTTT
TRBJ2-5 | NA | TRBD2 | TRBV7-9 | CASSLGAGARETQYF | TGTGCCAGCAGCTTAGGGGCGGGAGCGCGGGAGACCCAGTACTTC
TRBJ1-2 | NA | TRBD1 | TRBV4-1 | CASSQEQGAPFYGYTF | TGCGCCAGCAGCCAGGAACAGGGGGCACCCTTCTATGGCTACACCTTC
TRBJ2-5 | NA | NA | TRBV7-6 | CASSLASSANQYF | TGTGCCAGCAGCTTAGCTTCATCGGCTAATCAGTACTTC
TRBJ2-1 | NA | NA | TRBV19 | CASSVNSYNEQFF | TGTGCCAGTAGTGTAAACTCCTACAATGAGCAGTTCTTC
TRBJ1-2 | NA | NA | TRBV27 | CASSFKPDPFVYGYTF | TGTGCCAGCAGTTTTAAGCCGGATCCCTTCGTCTATGGCTACACCTTC
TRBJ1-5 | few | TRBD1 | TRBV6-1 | CASTLDREGGQPQHF | TGTGCCAGCACTCTCGACAGGGAGGGGGGCCAGCCCCAGCATTTT
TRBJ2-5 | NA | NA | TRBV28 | CASSPFTGARTETQYF | TGTGCCAGCAGTCCTTTTACGGGGGCTAGGACAGAGACCCAGTACTTC